Following are 27 T cell receptor beta chains from one sample sequenced in a study of cytomegalovirus exposure and HLA in healthy donors. 13 Jbeta primers and 60 Vbeta primers were used for the PCR. TCRdb's table, derived via immunoSEQ multiplex PCR, lists solely in-frame clones and lacks some. The sample includes about 220,000 clones, about 75% seen only once; the top ten take less than 2%. Sequencing was done on a sample of PBMCs. The receptors originated from a woman aged 25-40 years in good health and CMV-seronegative.

The table lists this clone with a few counts. V and J are TRBV6-6 and TRBJ2-3; D is uncertain. Looked up from germline, CDR1 is MNHNY and CDR2 is SVGAGI (reference sequence). V dropped 4 bases and J dropped 3 bases, with 11 bases sitting between them. The CDR3 has 14 amino acids. The CDR3, as DNA: TGTGCCAGCAGTTTTGGCCTCAGGACAGATACGCAGTATTTT. Translated: CASSFGLRTDTQYF.

This sequence joins TRBV28 and TRBJ2-7; TRBD2 matches at 7 bases. The V gene's germline CDR1 is MDHEN and CDR2 SYDVKM. CDR3 size: 15 residues. The trim removed 3 bases at V and 4 bases at J, leaving 9 bases unmatched. The CDR3 sequence is CASSLGGAGMYEQYF. The CDR3 region has the DNA TGTGCCAGCAGTTTGGGAGGGGCGGGTATGTACGAGCAGTACTTC.

J is TRBJ2-3 and V is TRBV7-9; D is uncertain. The germline V and J ends were trimmed by 5 bases and 6 bases, with 18 bases remaining between them. The germline gives CDR1 SEHNR, CDR2 FQNEAQ (reference sequence). This CDR3 is built from 15 residues. The CDR3 nucleotides are TGTGCCAGCAGCCAAGCTGGGTCCGCCGGGGATACGCAGTATTTT. Translation gives CASSQAGSAGDTQYF.

J is TRBJ2-7 and V is TRBV11-2, with 7 bases aligning to TRBD1. Germline values: CDR1 SGHAT, CDR2 FQNNGV. The junction had 3 bases not matched to a gene; V was cut back by 1 base and J by 3 bases. The CDR3 runs to 14 residues. CDR3 sequence (DNA): TGTGCCAGCAGCTTAGCGGGACAGTTCTACGAGCAGTACTTC. Translated: CASSLAGQFYEQYF.

This rearrangement joins TRBV11-2 to TRBJ1-4; no clear D. Germline CDR1 is SGHAT and CDR2 is FQNNGV. The V end was cut by 4 bases, the J end by 0 bases, with 9 bases between. This CDR3 comprises 15 residues. CDR3 sequence reads: CASSSSLSTNEKLFF. CDR3 DNA: TGTGCCAGCAGCTCGAGCCTCTCAACTAATGAAAAACTGTTTTTT.

The chain combines TRBV6-6 with TRBJ1-1; D is possibly TRBD1 (6 bases). The germline V gene has CDR1 MNHNY and CDR2 SVGAGI (reference sequence). The V and J ends lost 5 bases and 0 bases respectively, with 10 bases between them. This CDR3 is built from 14 residues. CDR3: CASSDWGLNTEAFF. DNA for the CDR3: TGTGCCAGCAGTGACTGGGGGCTGAACACTGAAGCTTTCTTT.

This chain links TRBV2 with TRBJ1-5, with TRBD1 matching 8 bases. This CDR3 contains 16 residues. The germline V gene encodes CDR1 SNHLY and CDR2 FYNNEI. V shed 8 bases, J shed 7 bases, and the junction held 16 bases outside the gene matches. The DNA for the CDR3 is TGTGCCAGCCGGCAGGGGCGTGAAACAGGGGGACAGCCCCAGCATTTT. Translation gives CASRQGRETGGQPQHF.

The chain combines TRBV6-1 with TRBJ1-2; 8 nucleotides align to TRBD1. J was trimmed by 5 bases and V by 6 bases; bases with no gene match: 5. The CDR3 has 13 amino acids. Germline V gene lookup returns CDR1 MNHNS and CDR2 SASEGT. The CDR3 DNA follows: TGTGCCAGCAGCGGCTACAGGGGGTATGGCTACACCTTC. This codes for CASSGYRGYGYTF.

The chain combines TRBV6-5 with TRBJ2-6; D not certain. The V gene lost 5 bases and the J gene lost 0 bases, with 5 bases spanning the gap. Germline CDR1 MNHEY, CDR2 SVGAGI. This CDR3 has 14 residues. CDR3 loop: CASSDNSGANVLTF. For the CDR3, the DNA is TGTGCCAGCAGTGACAACTCTGGGGCCAACGTCCTGACTTTC.

Only a few counts were recorded for this clone. This chain uses TRBV7-8 with TRBJ2-1; 12 nucleotides align to TRBD2. The V and J ends lost 3 bases and 7 bases, in that order; junction bases with no gene match: 16. Germline CDR1 reads SGHVS; CDR2 reads FQNEAQ. The CDR3 loop spans 19 amino acids. The CDR3, as DNA: TGTGCCAGCAGCTTGGAGGGACAGGGTCTAGCGGGAGGGGTAAATGAGCAGTTCTTC. Translating gives CASSLEGQGLAGGVNEQFF.

The table lists this clone with a few counts. The V gene is TRBV7-9, the J gene TRBJ2-3; 16 bases line up with TRBD2. Losses at the gene ends were 4 bases for V and 5 bases for J; bases not matched to a gene: 6. Germline V gene lookup returns CDR1 SEHNR and CDR2 FQNEAQ (reference sequence). CDR3 size: 17 residues. The CDR3 is CASSSGTSGGAIDTQYF. The DNA for the CDR3 is TGTGCCAGCAGCTCCGGGACTAGCGGGGGGGCCATAGATACGCAGTATTTT.

The CDR3 here is CASSKDRFWPDTQYF. CDR3 sequence (DNA): TGTGCCAGCAGTAAGGACAGGTTTTGGCCAGATACGCAGTATTTT. The chain is built from TRBV27 and TRBJ2-3; 7 bases agree with TRBD1. Germline loops: CDR1 MNHEY, CDR2 SMNVEV (reference sequence). This CDR3 has 15 residues. The ends lost 5 bases at V and 4 bases at J; junction bases unmatched: 9.

This clone was seen a few times. J is TRBJ2-2 and V is TRBV5-4; D gene unclear. CDR1 is SGHNT and CDR2 is YYREEE in the germline V gene (reference sequence). The CDR3 sequence is 14 residues long. V gave up 2 bases and J gave up 1 base, with 6 bases separating them. The CDR3 here is CASSLEQNTGELFF. The CDR3 coding sequence is TGTGCCAGCAGCTTAGAACAGAACACCGGGGAGCTGTTTTTT.

The rearrangement uses TRBV27 and TRBJ2-1, with D possibly TRBD1 on 7 matching bases. The CDR3 has 14 residues. V lost 3 bases and J lost 9, with 15 bases in between. The germline V gene encodes CDR1 MNHEY and CDR2 SMNVEV (reference sequence). DNA of the CDR3: TGTGCCAGCAGTTTGTCAGGGGGGTGGAGTGAGCAGTTCTTC. Translated: CASSLSGGWSEQFF.

The chain carries TRBV6-1 and TRBJ2-7; 7 bases match TRBD1. CDR1 and CDR2 from the germline V gene are MNHNS and SASEGT. The CDR3 extends over 15 amino acids. With V trimmed by 5 bases and J by 0 bases, 7 bases remained unmatched. The CDR3 DNA reads as TGTGCCAGCAGTTTAGGACAGGAGGTCTCCTACGAGCAGTACTTC. Translation: CASSLGQEVSYEQYF.

This clone was observed a single time. The rearrangement joins TRBV11-2 to TRBJ1-2; D unresolved. The CDR3 sequence is 13 residues long. The germline V gene encodes CDR1 SGHAT and CDR2 FQNNGV. Trimming took 1 base from V and 4 from J, leaving 7 bases between them. The CDR3 sequence is CASSLGRSYGYTF. As DNA, the CDR3 is TGTGCCAGCAGCTTAGGTCGCAGCTATGGCTACACCTTC.

The chain recombines TRBV5-1 with TRBJ2-7; no reliable D call. Germline values: CDR1 SGHRS, CDR2 YFSETQ. V gave up 4 bases and J gave up 2 bases, with 19 bases separating them. The CDR3 sequence is 16 residues long. CDR3 region: CASSQNNKEKAYEQYF. The CDR3 nucleotides are TGCGCCAGCAGCCAAAATAACAAAGAAAAAGCCTACGAGCAGTACTTC.

The chain is built from TRBV18 and TRBJ1-1; no firm D call. The V end was cut by 7 bases, the J end by 3 bases, with 12 bases between. CDR1 KGHSH and CDR2 LQKENI come from the germline V gene. CDR3 length: 13 amino acids. CDR3 residues: CASFASPDTEAFF. The CDR3 DNA is TGTGCCAGCTTTGCCTCGCCGGACACTGAAGCTTTCTTT.

Note on this clone: The junction departs from the called germline gene at one end, perhaps through a read error. The genes are TRBV6-1 and TRBJ2-3; 11 bases match TRBD2. Germline V CDR1 and CDR2: MNHNS, SASEGT. The CDR3 length is 15 residues. The chain's CDR3 is CAISEGLAETDTQYF. The CDR3 bases are TGTGCCATCAGTGAGGGACTAGCGGAGACAGATACGCAGTATTTT.

The count of this clone is one. This chain uses TRBV2 with TRBJ2-1, with 10 bases identical to TRBD1. The V segment lost 2 bases and the J segment 6 bases; nucleotides outside the gene matches: 7. The CDR3 runs 16 residues. Germline V gene sequence: CDR1 SNHLY, CDR2 FYNNEI. CDR3 nucleotides: TGTGCCAGCAGTGAATCGCGACAGGGGGCTCGCAATGAGCAGTTCTTC. Translation: CASSESRQGARNEQFF.

The rearrangement uses TRBV7-2 and TRBJ2-7; D unresolved. Germline assignment: CDR1 SGHTA and CDR2 FQGNSA. With 2 bases removed from V and 0 bases from J, the gap between germline ends came to 11 bases. The CDR3 is 15 amino acids. CDR3 protein: CASSLRRLGSYEQYF. The CDR3, as DNA: TGTGCCAGCAGCTTACGGAGACTTGGCTCCTACGAGCAGTACTTC.

The chain employs TRBV6-5 and TRBJ1-2, with D possibly matching TRBD1 (5 bases). The length of the CDR3 is 13 residues. Trimming took 5 bases from V and 4 from J, leaving 11 bases between them. Per the germline V gene, CDR1 is MNHEY and CDR2 is SVGAGI. The CDR3 DNA reads as TGTGCCAGCAGTCGGGACGGGGGCTATGGCTACACCTTC. Its translation is CASSRDGGYGYTF.

This chain links TRBV5-1 with TRBJ1-4; no firm D call. The germline gives CDR1 SGHRS, CDR2 YFSETQ. Trimming removed 0 bases at V and 0 bases at J, with 9 bases between. The CDR3 contains 16 residues. The CDR3 DNA sequence: TGCGCCAGCAGCTTGGCCCCGATAGCAACTAATGAAAAACTGTTTTTT. Amino acids: CASSLAPIATNEKLFF.

This chain uses TRBV10-3 with TRBJ2-1; a possible D gene is TRBD1 (6 bases). This CDR3 contains 15 residues. V shed 2 bases and J shed 2 bases, with 10 bases lying between them. Germline loops: CDR1 ENHRY, CDR2 SYGVKD. The CDR3 here is CAISEAGDTYNEQFF. The CDR3 DNA follows: TGTGCCATCAGTGAGGCAGGGGATACCTACAATGAGCAGTTCTTC.

The V gene is TRBV7-9, the J gene TRBJ2-7, with a possible D match to TRBD1 (5 bases). V dropped 3 bases and J dropped 5 bases, with 14 bases sitting between them. The germline gives CDR1 SEHNR, CDR2 FQNEAQ (reference sequence). This CDR3 contains 14 residues. CDR3 sequence (DNA): TGTGCCAGCAGCTTGGGCGGACACACAAACGAGCAGTACTTC. Protein: CASSLGGHTNEQYF.

This clone showed up just a few times. This sequence joins TRBV5-6 and TRBJ2-7; 8 nucleotides agree with TRBD2. The CDR3 is 14 residues long. V gave up 5 bases and J gave up 7 bases; unmatched junction bases: 11. Germline CDR1 is SGHDT and CDR2 is YYEEEE. The CDR3 coding sequence is TGTGCCAGCAGATTGCTGCGGGGGGCGGGGGAGCAGTACTTC. It specifies CASRLLRGAGEQYF.

The chain is built from TRBV9 and TRBJ2-1; D not resolved. CDR1 and CDR2 (germline): SGDLS, YYNGEE. CDR3 length equals 14 residues. The V gene lost 2 bases and the J gene lost 8 bases, with 14 bases spanning the gap. In DNA, the CDR3 is TGTGCCAGCAGCGTGGGTCTAGAGCTAGATGAGCAGTTCTTC. This sequence encodes CASSVGLELDEQFF.